The TCR beta chain described here comes from a study of blood T cells in healthy people across ages. Study details: Roughly one uniquely barcoded beta molecule per two T cells was captured.

This clonotype was picked up many times. PCR was performed a second time for roughly 6 to 12 cycles using a sample-barcoded 5' primer and a J-beta primer mix. TCRdb re-derived calls from the 5' RACE reads in MiXCR, one entry per CDR3 protein. This table holds about 1,500,000 distinct CDR3 sequences, 28% found once. The CDR3 covers 16 residues. V dropped 0 bases and J dropped 8 bases, with 17 bases sitting between them. CDR1 is LGHNA, CDR2 YSLEER, per germline. The people who gave samples were healthy Caucasians from Russia, aged roughly 6 to 95. Researchers isolated at least 7 million PBMCs per sample.

This chain connects TRBV4-3 to TRBJ2-1; D assignment may be TRBD1 or TRBD2 (5 bases each). The source of this sequence is a woman in her 30s in good health. Sequenced material: blood. For the CDR3, the DNA is TGCGCCAGCAGCCAAGATCGGGACGTATTTGGGGATGAGCAGTTCTTC. Translating it yields CASSQDRDVFGDEQFF.